Given below is one T cell receptor (beta chain) in context. Its antigen is unidentified. With no T cell sorting beforehand, total RNA was isolated from whole blood. This entry comes from a study of monozygotic twins with inflammatory bowel disease. Study-level results: Cells of different T cell subtypes could not be told apart. IBD patients, compared with healthy twins, shared fewer clonotypes with others (especially with disease activity).

After re-calling the 5' RACE reads, TCRdb lists one entry per CDR3 protein, DNA absent. The specimen's table records 150,000 to 200,000 distinct CDR3 sequences. The CDR3 is 12 amino acids. The germline gives CDR1 SGHDN, CDR2 FVKESK. Sequencing used blood. The receptor was isolated from a human donor with ulcerative colitis or Crohn's disease, or a healthy co-twin of an affected twin (not recorded which). The chain combines TRBV14 with TRBJ1-2. The CDR3 region is CASHTVDYGYTF. Looking up the rest from reference TRBV14 and TRBJ1-2 gives the full variable domain: EAGVTQFPSHSVIEKGQTVTLRCDPISGHDNLYWYRRVMGKEIKFLLHFVKESKQDESGMPNNRFLAERTGGTYSTLKVQPAELEDSGVYFCASHTVDYGYTFGSGTRLTVV.